This T cell receptor beta chain was recorded in a study of cytomegalovirus exposure and HLA in healthy donors. Looking at the study overall: HLA-typed donors contributed some 83 million unique TCRs, which were held in an early data release. Study conclusions and caveats: Excluded were some V segments that proved indistinguishable, including TRBV6-2 and TRBV6-3. About 90% or about 30% of the time was how often most TCR beta V segments were productive, according to an earlier analysis.

It was with 60 Vbeta and 13 Jbeta primers that the PCR ran. The protocol was immunoSEQ multiplex PCR, while the TCRdb copy is restricted to in-frame clones and leaves out a portion. The sample has tens of thousands of clones; 82% are singletons. Trimming took 0 bases from V and 6 from J, leaving 8 bases between them. The CDR3 has 13 residues. Germline assignment: CDR1 SGHAT and CDR2 FQNNGV. Turning to this clone: Its target is not known.

The sequence came from a young man in good health and CMV-seronegative. This chain uses TRBV11-2 with TRBJ1-1; D ambiguous. The sequenced sample was PBMCs. CDR3: CASSLDGYAEAFF. The CDR3 bases are TGTGCCAGCAGCTTAGACGGGTATGCTGAAGCTTTCTTT.